This T cell receptor (beta chain) was found in a study of graft-versus-host responses after intestinal transplantation. At the level of the study: Isolated intestinal, liver-intestinal, or multivisceral transplants had been given to the recipients. Every recipient had anti-thymocyte globulin induction and around 3 years of tacrolimus plus steroids.

Study findings and constraints: Early declines in HvG clones that occurred post-transplant were associated with peak circulating GvH clone levels. Some GvH clones were seen earlier in gut or blood, suggesting intestinal origin.

Clones were read by immunoSEQ multiplex PCR, and TCRdb kept only the in-frame ones, dropping some. This repertoire shows roughly 120,000 clones, 90% found once; its top ten account for roughly 0.2%. About this clone: The target antigen is unknown.

J gave up 9 bases and V 3 bases, and 4 bases lay outside the gene matches. The CDR3 has 15 residues. CDR1 and CDR2 (germline): SGHDN, FVKESK. The sequence came from a human donor who received an intestinal transplant. The sequences come from unstimulated CD4+ T cells sorted from spleen or lymph node cells, collected before intestinal transplant. The chain recombines TRBV14 with TRBJ2-1, with 14 nucleotides matching TRBD2. This chain's CDR3 is CASSQTSGGAGEQFF. CDR3 in DNA: TGTGCCAGCAGCCAGACTAGCGGGGGGGCGGGTGAGCAGTTCTTC.